Detailed here is one TCR beta chain. This clonotype was counted only a few times. Its antigen specificity is not known. No much larger clone exists at a distance of one base, and base qualities are not known. Germline trimming: 3 bases from V, 4 bases from J; junction bases outside gene matches: 4. Looking up the germline V gene yields CDR1 SGHDT and CDR2 YYEEEE. The CDR3 runs 14 amino acids, cysteine and phenylalanine included. Just the 42-base CDR3 DNA is kept, in frame starting at base 1. The data stem from a study of T-cell reconstitution after alpha-beta-depleted transplantation in children (TCRdb year 2016). With regard to the full study: Using TCR repertoire profiling, the study followed T-cell immune reconstitution in a quantitative way in children after TCRalphabeta/CD19-depleted allogeneic hematopoietic cell transplantation.

Libraries were made using PCR. The listed sequencing device is Illumina HiSeq 2500. To normalize quantification of the TCRbeta repertoire, the TCR libraries were built with molecular barcoding that relied on unique molecular identifiers. TCRdb trimmed public reads at Q25 via fastp, called clones via MiXCR and kept in-frame beta chains. Records with the same CDR3 protein are collapsed into one entry carrying the most frequent genes and DNA. This sample is represented by roughly 300,000 distinct CDR3 sequences; over 8% of them were singletons. The ten largest make up 10% of the sample. The chain is assembled from TRBV5-6 and TRBJ2-5; TRBD1 agrees with 9 junctional bases. Sample: PBMCs from the stem cell graft donor, taken from the stem cell graft. The TCR comes from a human donor who donated a stem cell graft to a child with SCID. CDR3 protein: CASSSPGQGETQYF. The DNA reads as follows: TGTGCCAGCAGCTCACCGGGACAGGGAGAGACCCAGTACTTC.